This T cell receptor (beta chain) was retrieved from a study of blood T cell repertoires in COVID-19. Turning to the study itself: Samples came from the United States, Italy and Spain, spanning acute and convalescent COVID-19. Nucleic acid was either cDNA or gDNA, and it came from T cells, B-cell-depleted T cells, or PBMCs.

Cohort allocation depended upon clinical history that participants reported. V gave up 5 bases and J gave up 10 bases; unmatched junction bases: 10. The CDR3 spans 13 residues. Looked up from germline, CDR1 is SGHAT and CDR2 is FQDESV (reference sequence). Clones were sequenced by immunoSEQ multiplex PCR, and TCRdb holds only the in-frame ones, with some missing. The table lists about 220,000 clones, 88% of them singletons. The sequenced sample was PBMCs or T cells enriched from blood (not recorded which). The V gene is TRBV11-1, the J gene TRBJ1-1, with 7 bases fitting TRBD1. The origin of this receptor is a woman in her twenties or thirties who had recovered from COVID-19. The CDR3 spells CASSQPDRVPAFF. CDR3 nucleotides: TGTGCCAGCAGCCAACCTGACAGGGTTCCAGCTTTCTTT.